This is a list of T cell receptor beta chains from one sample in a study of early T cells in non-severe SARS-CoV-2 infection. TCRdb recomputed calls from the 5' RACE reads with MiXCR, one row per CDR3 protein. Seen here are 45,000 to 55,000 distinct CDR3 sequences, roughly 6.2% observed once, and the top ten hold 3.9%. Sequencing used whole blood. Receptors were obtained from an adult who was a healthcare worker with PCR-confirmed SARS-CoV-2 infection or an uninfected control (not recorded which). The CDR3 runs from the conserved cysteine through the conserved F or W. A D gene is named only where the DNA matches it firmly. Clone size is given for some rows only: seen once, a few or many times, or a class if the clone is expanded.

TRBV9	many	13	TRBJ2-7	NA	TGTGCCAGCAGCGTATCGTCCAGCTACGAGCAGTACTTC	CASSVSSSYEQYF
TRBV5-6	medium-sized	15	TRBJ1-2	TRBD1	TGTGCCAGCAGCTCATGGACAGGGGTTTCTTATGGCTACACCTTC	CASSSWTGVSYGYTF
TRBV2	NA	19	TRBJ2-3	TRBD1	TGTGCCAGCAGTGGTTTAGGCGCCCCCGGGACAGGGAAGATAGATACGCAGTATTTT	CASSGLGAPGTGKIDTQYF
TRBV11-2	NA	15	TRBJ2-3	TRBD1	TGTGCCAGCAGCTCCTGGACAGGGGGCACAGATACGCAGTATTTT	CASSSWTGGTDTQYF
TRBV7-8	medium-sized	14	TRBJ2-2	NA	TGTGCCAGCGAGGGGGTACGTCGCACCGGGGAGCTGTTTTTT	CASEGVRRTGELFF
TRBV6-5	NA	13	TRBJ1-4	NA	TGTGCCAGCAGTTATAGGGACCCCCTCAAACTGTTTTTT	CASSYRDPLKLFF
TRBV29-1	many	12	TRBJ2-7	TRBD1	TGCAGCGCACGACAGGGTGCCTACGAGCAGTACTTC	CSARQGAYEQYF
TRBV5-1	many	15	TRBJ1-1	TRBD1	TGCGCCAGCAGCGCTAGACAGGGATGGAACACTGAAGCTTTCTTT	CASSARQGWNTEAFF
TRBV6-5	many	14	TRBJ2-5	NA	TGTGCCAGCAGTGACGGGCCTGAGGTGGAGACCCAGTACTTC	CASSDGPEVETQYF
TRBV12-3/TRBV12-4	few	17	TRBJ2-3	TRBD2	TGTGCCAGCAGTCTTCCGGGACTAGCGGGTCGCACAGATACGCAGTATTTT	CASSLPGLAGRTDTQYF
TRBV3-1	many	17	TRBJ1-6	NA	TGTGCCAGCAGCCAAGGGGTGGGGGGCACCTATAATTCACCCCTCCACTTT	CASSQGVGGTYNSPLHF
TRBV11-2	NA	15	TRBJ2-1	NA	TGTGCCAGCAGCTTCGCCCTCGGACCGGGCAGCGAGCAGTTCTTC	CASSFALGPGSEQFF
TRBV15	many	13	TRBJ2-7	NA	TGTGCCACCAGCGCAGGACTGAACTACGAGCAGTACTTC	CATSAGLNYEQYF
TRBV20-1	many	16	TRBJ2-3	NA	TGCAGTGCCCCCAACACACAGGGAGTGGCCGCAGATACGCAGTATTTT	CSAPNTQGVAADTQYF
TRBV7-9	few	14	TRBJ2-7	NA	TGTGCCAGCAGCTTAGGCGGCGAGGGGTACGAGCAGTACTTC	CASSLGGEGYEQYF
TRBV4-3	few	14	TRBJ2-7	NA	TGCGCCAGCAGCCAAGATAACGGAGCCTACGAGCAGTACTTC	CASSQDNGAYEQYF
TRBV2	NA	11	TRBJ2-5	NA	TGTGCCAGCGCCAGGGAAGAGACCCAGTACTTC	CASAREETQYF
TRBV5-1	many	12	TRBJ2-3	NA	TGCGCCAGCCGTCAGGGCACAGATACGCAGTATTTT	CASRQGTDTQYF
TRBV7-9	few	13	TRBJ2-7	NA	TGTGCCAGCAGCCCAGCAATCTCCTACGAGCAGTACTTC	CASSPAISYEQYF
TRBV7-2	NA	16	TRBJ1-1	NA	TGTGCCAGCAGCCCTACACGTGTCGCTCGGCGCACTGAAGCTTTCTTT	CASSPTRVARRTEAFF
TRBV20-1	few	16	TRBJ2-1	NA	TGCAGTGCTAGGGAATCGGTGCTGGTGATGGGAGGTGAGCAGTTCTTC	CSARESVLVMGGEQFF
TRBV20-1	many	15	TRBJ2-1	TRBD2	TGTGCTAGCGGGGGGCGAACGAGCTCCTACAATGAGCAGTTCTTC	CASGGRTSSYNEQFF
TRBV18	many	11	TRBJ1-1	NA	TGTGCCAGCTCACCGGCCACTGAAGCTTTCTTT	CASSPATEAFF
TRBV12-2	many	19	TRBJ1-5	NA	TGTGCAAGTCGCTTAGCCAATAAGGGACGGACGGTTTTCAATCAGCCCCAGCATTTT	CASRLANKGRTVFNQPQHF
TRBV4-1	many	14	TRBJ2-2	NA	TGCGCCAGCAGCCAAGATGGACTTGGGGGGGAGCTGTTTTTT	CASSQDGLGGELFF
TRBV15	many	15	TRBJ1-5	TRBD1	TGTGCCACCAGCATAGACAGGGGCAGTGGTCAGCCCCAGCATTTT	CATSIDRGSGQPQHF
TRBV24-1	many	14	TRBJ1-5	TRBD1	TGTGCCACCAGTGAGTCACAGGGGGATCAGCCCCAGCATTTT	CATSESQGDQPQHF
TRBV7-2	NA	14	TRBJ2-5	TRBD2	TGTGCCAGCAGCTTAGACGCGGGGGGAGAGACCCAGTACTTC	CASSLDAGGETQYF
TRBV12-3/TRBV12-4	many	14	TRBJ1-6	NA	TGTGCCAGCAGTCGGAGCAGGGAAGAATCACCCCTCCACTTT	CASSRSREESPLHF
TRBV4-3	many	14	TRBJ2-1	NA	TGCGCCAGCAGCCAAAGCGTAGGGAGCAATGAGCAGTTCTTC	CASSQSVGSNEQFF
TRBV7-9	NA	15	TRBJ1-2	TRBD1	TGTGCCAGCAGCCCGGGACAGGGTTGGGGCTATGGCTACACCTTC	CASSPGQGWGYGYTF
TRBV12-5	many	14	TRBJ1-1	NA	TGTGCTAGTGGCCGAGGGAGGGCGGACACTGAAGCTTTCTTT	CASGRGRADTEAFF
TRBV12-3/TRBV12-4	many	12	TRBJ2-5	NA	TGTGCCAGCAGTTTGTACGGGGAGACCCAGTACTTC	CASSLYGETQYF
TRBV2	few	14	TRBJ2-3	NA	TGTGCCAGCAGTGTCGGCGGTTCTACAGATACGCAGTATTTT	CASSVGGSTDTQYF
TRBV12-3/TRBV12-4	medium-sized	13	TRBJ2-6	NA	TGTGCCAGCAGTACCGGGCCGGGAAACGTCCTGACTTTC	CASSTGPGNVLTF
TRBV20-1	many	13	TRBJ1-2	TRBD1	TGCAGTGCTAGATGGGACAGGGCCCATGGCTACACCTTC	CSARWDRAHGYTF
TRBV6-5	many	16	TRBJ1-4	NA	TGTGCCAGCAGTACGAAGGGGACCAAGTTCGAAGAAAAACTGTTTTTT	CASSTKGTKFEEKLFF
TRBV6-6	NA	12	TRBJ2-7	NA	TGTGCCAGCAGCCACCGGACCTACGAGCAGTACTTC	CASSHRTYEQYF
TRBV29-1	many	13	TRBJ1-2	TRBD1	TGCAGCGCTCGGGACAGGGAGAGCGATGGCTACACCTTC	CSARDRESDGYTF
TRBV6-4	many	15	TRBJ2-1	NA	TGTGCCAGCAGTGCCGACTCGAGCTCCTACAATGAGCAGTTCTTC	CASSADSSSYNEQFF
TRBV6-2/TRBV6-3	NA	14	TRBJ1-2	NA	TGTGCCAGCAGTCGACAGCTGACTTCTTATGGCTACACCTTC	CASSRQLTSYGYTF
TRBV6-6	many	13	TRBJ1-2	TRBD1	TGTGCCAGCAGCGGGGACAGGTCCTATGGCTACACCTTC	CASSGDRSYGYTF
TRBV20-1	many	12	TRBJ2-1	NA	TGCAGTGCTAATGACTACGACAATGAGCAGTTCTTC	CSANDYDNEQFF
TRBV20-1	many	16	TRBJ1-3	TRBD1	TGCAGTGCCAGTAGGCAAACAGGGGCGCCTGGAAACACCATATATTTT	CSASRQTGAPGNTIYF
TRBV7-9	many	14	TRBJ2-3	TRBD1	TGTGCCAGCAGCTGGACAGGGGTCCTAGATACGCAGTATTTT	CASSWTGVLDTQYF
TRBV5-1	many	14	TRBJ2-7	TRBD1	TGCGCCAGCAGCTTGTCAGGGGGATCCTACGAGCAGTACTTC	CASSLSGGSYEQYF
TRBV6-6	many	13	TRBJ2-1	NA	TGTGCCAGCAGTTACTCCACAGGGAGGGGGCAGTTCTTC	CASSYSTGRGQFF
TRBV12-3/TRBV12-4	many	16	TRBJ2-6	NA	TGTGCCAGCAGTTTTTTTCAGGGAGCTGGGGCCAACGTCCTGACTTTC	CASSFFQGAGANVLTF
TRBV30	many	12	TRBJ1-4	NA	TGTGCCTGGAGTGTGCTAAGGGAAAAACTGTTTTTT	CAWSVLREKLFF
TRBV12-3/TRBV12-4	many	14	TRBJ2-7	NA	TGTGCCAGCAGTCCGGGCCGAAGCCCAGGGGAGCAGTACTTC	CASSPGRSPGEQYF
TRBV11-2	many	14	TRBJ1-5	NA	TGTGCCAGCAGCTTAGATATTATTGATCAGCCCCAGCATTTT	CASSLDIIDQPQHF
TRBV6-1	many	15	TRBJ1-2	TRBD1	TGTGCCAGCAGTGAAGCGTGGGACAGACTCTATGGCTACACCTTC	CASSEAWDRLYGYTF
TRBV18	few	14	TRBJ2-7	TRBD1	TGTGCCAGCTCACCACCGGGACAGAGCTACGAGCAGTACTTC	CASSPPGQSYEQYF
TRBV20-1	few	14	TRBJ2-1	TRBD1	TGCAGTGCCCCCGGGACAGGGGGTTGGAATGAGCAGTTCTTC	CSAPGTGGWNEQFF
TRBV6-5	few	16	TRBJ2-3	TRBD2	TGTGCCAGCAGCCGCACTACTAGCGGAAGCACAGATACGCAGTATTTT	CASSRTTSGSTDTQYF